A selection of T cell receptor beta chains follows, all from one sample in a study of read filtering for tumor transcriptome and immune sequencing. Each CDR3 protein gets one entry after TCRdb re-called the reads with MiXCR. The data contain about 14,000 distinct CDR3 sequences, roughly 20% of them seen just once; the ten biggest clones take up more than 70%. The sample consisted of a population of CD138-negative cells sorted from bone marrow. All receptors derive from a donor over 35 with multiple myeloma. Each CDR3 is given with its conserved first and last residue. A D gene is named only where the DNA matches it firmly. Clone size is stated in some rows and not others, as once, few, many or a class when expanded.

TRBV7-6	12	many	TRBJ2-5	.	TGTGCCAGCAGCCCAGCACGGGAGACCCAGTACTTC	CASSPARETQYF
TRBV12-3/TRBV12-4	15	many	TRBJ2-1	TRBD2	TGTGCCAGCAGTTTAAGCGGGGGCTGGGGGAATGAGCAGTTCTTC	CASSLSGGWGNEQFF
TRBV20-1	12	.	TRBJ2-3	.	TGCAGTGCGCCCGATAGCACAGATACGCAGTATTTT	CSAPDSTDTQYF
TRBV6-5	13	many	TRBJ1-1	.	TGTGCCAGCCGACCCCCACAGAACACTGAAGCTTTCTTT	CASRPPQNTEAFF
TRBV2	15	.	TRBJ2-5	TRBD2	TGTACCAGCACCAGGCGGACTAGCGGGAGAGAGACCCAGTACTTC	CTSTRRTSGRETQYF
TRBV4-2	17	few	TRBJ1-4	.	TGTGCCAGCAGCCAAGATCCACAGGGCGGGTGGGATGAAAAACTGTTTTTT	CASSQDPQGGWDEKLFF
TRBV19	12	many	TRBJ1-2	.	TGTGCCAGTAGTTCTGCGGCACGCGGCTACACCTTC	CASSSAARGYTF
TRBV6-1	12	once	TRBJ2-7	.	TGTGCCAGCAAGGACAGCAGGGACGAGCAGTACTTC	CASKDSRDEQYF
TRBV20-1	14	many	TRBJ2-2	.	TGCAGTGCTAGAGCCGGGGGGAACACCGGGGAGCTGTTTTTT	CSARAGGNTGELFF
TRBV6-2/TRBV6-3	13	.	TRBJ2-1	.	TGTGCCAGCAGTGGGGTGTCCTACAATGAGCAGTTCTTT	CASSGVSYNEQFF
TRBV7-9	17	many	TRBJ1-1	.	TGTGCCAGCAGCTTAGTCTTAGGGTTGTTTGCGAACACTGAAGCTTTCTTT	CASSLVLGLFANTEAFF
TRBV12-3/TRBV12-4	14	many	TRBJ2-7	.	TGTGCCAGCAGTTTGGGGACTCGACCCTACGAGCAGTACTTC	CASSLGTRPYEQYF
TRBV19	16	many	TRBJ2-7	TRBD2	TGTGCCAGTAGTATCACAGGGCTAGCGGGAGGTAACGAGCAGTACTTC	CASSITGLAGGNEQYF
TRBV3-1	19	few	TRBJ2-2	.	TGTGCCAGCAGCCAAGATGGGGGTGGAGGGGGCGCCCACACCGGGGAGCTGTTTTTT	CASSQDGGGGGAHTGELFF
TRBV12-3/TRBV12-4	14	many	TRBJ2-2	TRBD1	TGTGCCAGCGGCGCCCAGGGGGCCGGCGGGGAGCTGTTTTTT	CASGAQGAGGELFF
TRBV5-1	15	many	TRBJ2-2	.	TGCGCCAGCAGACAGACACCAGAGAACACCGGGGAGCTGTTTTTT	CASRQTPENTGELFF
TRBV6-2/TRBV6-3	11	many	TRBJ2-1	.	TGTGCCAGCGGTTTGTTGGTCGAGCAGTTCTTC	CASGLLVEQFF
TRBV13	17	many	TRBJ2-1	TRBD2	TGTGCCAGCAGCTATAGCGGGGGGAGGAGCTCCTACAATGAGCAGTTCTTC	CASSYSGGRSSYNEQFF
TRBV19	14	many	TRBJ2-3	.	TGTGCCAGTAGTATAGGCCCAAGTCGGGATACGCAGTATTTT	CASSIGPSRDTQYF
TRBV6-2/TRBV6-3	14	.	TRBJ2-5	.	TGTGCCAGCAGTTACTATGGGAGCGAGGAGACCCAGTACTTC	CASSYYGSEETQYF
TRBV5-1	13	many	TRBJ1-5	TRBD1	TGCGCCAGTCGACAGGGGCGCGATCAGCCCCAGCATTTT	CASRQGRDQPQHF
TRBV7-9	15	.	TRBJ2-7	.	TGTGCCAGCAGCCCTCCTGGGTTAAGGTCCTACGAGCAGTACTTC	CASSPPGLRSYEQYF
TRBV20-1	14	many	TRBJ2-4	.	TGCAGTGTATTGACACCCATAGCCAAAAACATTCAGTACTTC	CSVLTPIAKNIQYF
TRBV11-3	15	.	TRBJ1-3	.	TGTGCCAGCAGCTTAGCCGACCTGCGGGGAAACACCATATATTTT	CASSLADLRGNTIYF
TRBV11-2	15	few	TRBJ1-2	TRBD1	TGTGCCAGCAGCTACACAGGGGGTTCATCCCCCGGCTACACCTTC	CASSYTGGSSPGYTF
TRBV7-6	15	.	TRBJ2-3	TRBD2	TGTGCCAGCAGCTTAGTAGCGGGGGGCACAGATACGCAGTATTTT	CASSLVAGGTDTQYF
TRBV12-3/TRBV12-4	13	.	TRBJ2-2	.	TGTGCTAGCAATCCTAGGGGGGACGGGGAGCTGTGTTTT	CASNPRGDGELCF
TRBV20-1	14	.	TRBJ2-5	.	TGCAGTGCTTCGTCGACGGAGGACGGAGAGACCCAGTACTTC	CSASSTEDGETQYF
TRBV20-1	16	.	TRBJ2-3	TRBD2	TGCAGTGCTAGAGTGGCTAGCGGGACCGCAGCAGATACGCAGTATTTT	CSARVASGTAADTQYF
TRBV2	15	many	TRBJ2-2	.	TGTGCCAGCAGTGAAAACGGGCAGGGCAGCGGGGAGCTGTTTTTT	CASSENGQGSGELFF
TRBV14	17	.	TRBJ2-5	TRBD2	TGTGCCAGCAGCCCCTTCGGGACTAGCGGGGGACAAGAGACCCAGTACTTC	CASSPFGTSGGQETQYF
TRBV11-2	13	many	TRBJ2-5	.	TGTGCCAGCAGCCCAAGACCTCAAGAGACCCAGTACTTC	CASSPRPQETQYF
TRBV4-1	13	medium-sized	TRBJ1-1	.	TGCGCCAGCAGCCAAGAACTTGCCACTGAAGCTTTCTTT	CASSQELATEAFF
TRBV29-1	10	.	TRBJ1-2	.	TGCAGCGTTCCAAGCTATGGCTACACCTTC	CSVPSYGYTF
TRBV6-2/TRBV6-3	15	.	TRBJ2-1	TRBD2	TGTGTCAACAGTCCCGGGACTAGCGGATACAATGAGCAGTTCTTC	CVNSPGTSGYNEQFF
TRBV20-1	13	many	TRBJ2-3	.	TGCAGTGCCCCGGGCCCAGAGGGGGATACGCAGTATTTT	CSAPGPEGDTQYF
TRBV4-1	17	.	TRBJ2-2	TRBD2	TGCGCCAGCAGACATGGACTAGCGGGGGTCAACACCGGGGAGCTGTTTTTT	CASRHGLAGVNTGELFF
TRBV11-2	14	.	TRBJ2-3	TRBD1	TGTGCCAGCAGCAACCCCCAGGGGGCAGATACGCAGTATTTT	CASSNPQGADTQYF
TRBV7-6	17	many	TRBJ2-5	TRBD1	TGTGCCAGCAGCCCCCCCCGGTGGGACAGGGGGGGAGAGACCCAGTACTTC	CASSPPRWDRGGETQYF
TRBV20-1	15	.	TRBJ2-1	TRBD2	TGCAGTGCCTTAAAGCGGGGGGCCCCCATCAATGAGCAGTTCTTC	CSALKRGAPINEQFF
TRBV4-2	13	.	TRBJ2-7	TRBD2	TGTGCCAGCAGCCAACTACTAGCGAACGAGCAGTACTTC	CASSQLLANEQYF
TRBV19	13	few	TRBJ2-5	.	TGTGCCTGTAGTATAATGGTGGAAGAGACCCAGTACTTC	CACSIMVEETQYF
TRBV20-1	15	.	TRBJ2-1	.	TGCAGTGCCCCCGGGACTCCGAGAGGCAACAATGAGCAGTTCTTC	CSAPGTPRGNNEQFF
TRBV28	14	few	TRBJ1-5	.	TGTGCCAGCAGTGATAGTAAGGCAGCGCAGCCCCAGCATTTT	CASSDSKAAQPQHF
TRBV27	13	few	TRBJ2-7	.	TGTGCCGCCCCCCGCCAGCAAAGGGTCGAGCAGTACTTC	CAAPRQQRVEQYF
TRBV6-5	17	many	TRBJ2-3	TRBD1	TGTGCCAGCACTAGGACCGGGACAGGGAGGCTCATGGATACGCAGTATTTT	CASTRTGTGRLMDTQYF
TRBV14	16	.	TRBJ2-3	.	TGTGCCAGCAGCCAGCGAGTGGGTATCAAGAGAGATACGCAGTATTTT	CASSQRVGIKRDTQYF
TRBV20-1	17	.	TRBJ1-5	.	TGCAGTGCTAGAGTTGGGCGGCTCAGCCATAGCAATCAGCCCCAGCATTTT	CSARVGRLSHSNQPQHF
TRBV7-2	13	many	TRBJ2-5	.	TGTGCCAGCAGCTTAGATTGGGGGGAGACCCAGTACTTC	CASSLDWGETQYF
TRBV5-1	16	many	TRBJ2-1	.	TGCGCCAGCAGCTGGGAACCGGGGCACGGATACAATGAGCAGTTCTTC	CASSWEPGHGYNEQFF
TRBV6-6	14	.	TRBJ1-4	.	TGTGCCAGCAGTTACAGCGGGTCTAATGAAAAACTGTTTTTT	CASSYSGSNEKLFF
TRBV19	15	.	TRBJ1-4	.	TGTGCCAGTAGTATCCGGACCGCGGCAACTGAAAAACTATTTTTT	CASSIRTAATEKLFF